This entry is about one TCR beta chain. As yet, its antigen is unknown. Germline CDR1 and CDR2: MNHEY and SMNVEV (reference sequence). CDR3 length equals 15 residues. With V trimmed by 3 bases and J by 3 bases, 5 bases remained unmatched. The sample originates from a study of cytomegalovirus exposure and HLA in healthy donors. Turning to the study itself: Findings of an earlier analysis included over 95 million unique TCR beta sequences from roughly 200 million T cells. Overall study findings and caveats: It was reportedly the case that the classifier diagnosed cytomegalovirus status with high specificity and sensitivity. When analyzed later, a missense DCLRE1C variant was found to be linked to TCR beta V- and J-gene trimming.

13 Jbeta primers and 60 Vbeta primers were used for the PCR. Sequenced by immunoSEQ multiplex PCR; TCRdb stores in-frame clones only, minus some. The data hold roughly 90,000 clones, with 65% to 90% observed a single time. The TCR comes from a man aged 25-45 years in good health and CMV-seropositive. Sequenced material: PBMCs. V usage is TRBV27 and J usage is TRBJ2-7; 10 nucleotides match TRBD2. CDR3 loop: CASSLYLAGVYEQYF. CDR3 in DNA: TGTGCCAGCAGTTTGTATCTAGCGGGAGTCTACGAGCAGTACTTC.